A single sample gave rise to the 25 T cell receptor beta chains below, sequenced in a study of blood T cell repertoires in COVID-19. Using immunoSEQ multiplex PCR, the repertoire was profiled, and TCRdb retains in-frame clones only, with some absent. The sample has tens of thousands of clones; roughly 82% are singletons. The specimen was peripheral blood. Receptor source: a woman older than 75 with acute or convalescent COVID-19.

The V and J genes are TRBV7-9 and TRBJ2-7; tentative D call: TRBD1 (6 bases). V dropped 5 bases and J dropped 3 bases, with 14 bases sitting between them. The germline V gene has CDR1 SEHNR and CDR2 FQNEAQ (reference sequence). The CDR3 sequence is 14 residues long. This CDR3 reads CASSPPGQNYEQYF. The CDR3 coding sequence is TGTGCCAGCAGCCCCCCGGGACAAAACTACGAGCAGTACTTC.

The chain employs TRBV6-5 and TRBJ2-5, with TRBD1 matching 8 bases. CDR3 length: 15 residues. The V gene's germline CDR1 is MNHEY and CDR2 SVGAGI. J lost 5 bases, V lost 7 bases, and 12 bases had no gene match. The CDR3 DNA follows: TGTGCCAGCACCCCGAAGGACAGGGCGAGGGAGACCCAGTACTTC. It encodes CASTPKDRARETQYF.

This clone was recorded a few times. The chain is built from TRBV28 and TRBJ1-5, with D possibly being TRBD1 (6 bases). The germline V gene has CDR1 MDHEN and CDR2 SYDVKM. This CDR3 comprises 13 residues. Between the trimmed V and J ends, which lost 7 bases and 3 bases, there was a span of 10 bases. CDR3 loop: CASIRQVNQPQHF. The CDR3 DNA follows: TGTGCCAGCATTAGACAGGTCAATCAGCCCCAGCATTTT.

This chain joins TRBV6-5 and TRBJ1-5; D remains ambiguous. This CDR3 region has 16 residues. CDR1 is MNHEY and CDR2 is SVGAGI in the germline V gene. V was clipped by 0 bases and J by 1 base, with 10 bases between them. The CDR3 region has the DNA TGTGCCAGCAGTTACTCGTCGCCCAGGAGCAATCAGCCCCAGCATTTT. Translation: CASSYSSPRSNQPQHF.

The table lists this clone with a few counts. The gene calls are TRBV12-3 or TRBV12-4 and TRBJ2-1; TRBD2 matches 8 bases. This CDR3 comprises 13 residues. With 5 bases clipped from V and 7 bases from J, the junction kept 4 bases outside the gene matches. CDR3 protein: CASSPSGRNEQFF. The CDR3 nucleotides are TGTGCCAGCAGTCCAAGCGGGAGAAATGAGCAGTTCTTC.

The J gene is TRBJ2-1, the V gene TRBV23-1; 11 bases agree with TRBD1. TRBV23-1 is given ORF status, its function remaining uncertain. The CDR3 runs to 17 residues. Trimming cost V 4 bases and J 2 bases; bases outside gene matches: 7. In DNA, the CDR3 is TGCGCCAGCAGTCTCCGGACAGGGGGCCCTCCCTACAATGAGCAGTTCTTC. It specifies CASSLRTGGPPYNEQFF.

The V call is TRBV6-5, the J call TRBJ1-2, with 8 nucleotides matching TRBD1. The CDR3 runs to 11 residues. The junction had 3 bases not matched to a gene; V was cut back by 8 bases and J by 7 bases. Germline CDR1 is MNHEY and CDR2 is SVGAGI. In nucleotides, the CDR3 is TGTGCCAGCCAAGACAGGGGTGGCTACACCTTC. It is translated as CASQDRGGYTF.

The chain recombines TRBV14 with TRBJ2-1; 8 nucleotides align to TRBD2. Germline V gene sequence: CDR1 SGHDN, CDR2 FVKESK. V trimming: 3 bases; J trimming: 0 bases; junction bases outside the gene matches: 7. The CDR3 is 17 amino acids. CDR3 nucleotide sequence: TGTGCCAGCAGCCACGGGCGCGGGAGGAGCTCCTACAATGAGCAGTTCTTC. Translated, it gives CASSHGRGRSSYNEQFF.

This clone was seen just once. The rearrangement uses TRBV21-1 and TRBJ2-7; the D call TRBD1 from the table was never checked on the DNA. TRBV21-1 is noted as a pseudogene. This CDR3 comprises 15 residues. CDR3 protein: CASSEKDRGHHEQYF. DNA of the CDR3: TGTGCCAGCAGCGAGAAGGACAGAGGGCACCACGAGCAGTACTTC.

This chain links TRBV4-1 with TRBJ2-1, with 10 bases aligning to TRBD1. This CDR3 spans 13 amino acids. The junction had 5 bases not matched to a gene; V was cut back by 6 bases and J by 9 bases. The V gene's germline CDR1 is MGHRA and CDR2 YSYEKL. The CDR3: CASRGTGAGEQFF. DNA for the CDR3: TGCGCCAGCAGGGGGACAGGGGCCGGTGAGCAGTTCTTC.

The CDR3 protein is CASSRTSGTDTQYF. The CDR3 bases are TGTGCCAGCAGCAGGACTAGTGGAACAGATACGCAGTATTTT. The chain is built from TRBV9 and TRBJ2-3; 7 positions match TRBD2. This CDR3 comprises 14 residues. V lost 4 bases to trimming and J lost 3 bases; unmatched junction nucleotides: 5. The germline V gene encodes CDR1 SGDLS and CDR2 YYNGEE. The entire variable domain, with the rest obtained from reference TRBV9 and TRBJ2-3, is as follows: DSGVTQTPKHLITATGQRVTLRCSPRSGDLSVYWYQQSLDQGLQFLIQYYNGEERAKGNILERFSAQQFPDLHSELNLSSLELGDSALYFCASSRTSGTDTQYFGPGTRLTVL.

The gene calls are TRBV5-1 and TRBJ2-3; 9 bases are shared with TRBD1. With V trimmed by 4 bases and J by 5 bases, 11 bases remained unmatched. The CDR3 runs 16 residues. Germline assignment: CDR1 SGHRS and CDR2 YFSETQ. The CDR3 region is CASSRDRAIGVDTQYF. The CDR3 coding sequence is TGCGCCAGCAGCCGGGACAGGGCGATTGGGGTAGATACGCAGTATTTT.

The rearrangement joins TRBV7-8 to TRBJ2-1; 11 bases are shared with TRBD2. CDR3 length: 15 residues. V lost 5 bases, J lost 9 bases, and 9 bases stayed unmatched. Germline V gene lookup returns CDR1 SGHVS and CDR2 FQNEAQ. CDR3 sequence reads: CASSPTSGGSVEQFF. Here the CDR3 DNA reads TGTGCCAGCAGCCCAACTAGCGGGGGTTCGGTTGAGCAGTTCTTC.

The J gene is TRBJ1-6, the V gene TRBV27, with TRBD1 identical over 7 bases. Germline assignment: CDR1 MNHEY and CDR2 SMNVEV (reference sequence). The V segment lost 2 bases and the J segment 8 bases; nucleotides outside the gene matches: 6. The CDR3 loop spans 15 amino acids. CDR3 in DNA: TGTGCCAGCAGTTTAAGTTTTACAGGGGATTCACCCCTCCACTTT. Translated: CASSLSFTGDSPLHF.

The chain couples TRBV28 to TRBJ1-2; perhaps TRBD1 as D (6 bases). Germline CDR1 reads MDHEN; CDR2 reads SYDVKM. This CDR3 spans 16 amino acids. V lost 5 bases and J lost 0, with 16 bases in between. The CDR3 DNA reads TGTGCCAGCAGTCCAAAAGGGGGATTTTCTAACTATGGCTACACCTTC. Its translation: CASSPKGGFSNYGYTF.

The chain carries TRBV19 and TRBJ1-2, with D possibly being TRBD1 (6 bases). Germline CDR1 LNHDA, CDR2 SQIVND (reference sequence). The CDR3 sequence is 15 residues long. V was trimmed by 5 bases and J by 1 base, leaving 14 bases between them. This CDR3 is CASSGHREGNYGYTF. CDR3 DNA: TGTGCCAGTAGTGGGCACAGGGAGGGTAACTATGGCTACACCTTC.

The chain joins TRBV11-3 to TRBJ2-1; 8 positions match TRBD2. J was trimmed by 8 bases and V by 7 bases; bases with no gene match: 7. Germline V gene data show CDR1 as SGHNT and CDR2 as YENEEA. This CDR3 is built from 13 residues. Written as DNA, the CDR3 is TGTGCCAGCAAGGTTAGCGGGATCGATGAGCAGTTCTTC. It encodes CASKVSGIDEQFF.

By sample fraction, this clone is medium-sized. The chain has TRBV10-3 and TRBJ1-3, with 7 bases that match TRBD1. CDR3 length: 16 residues. CDR1 ENHRY and CDR2 SYGVKD come from the germline V gene. Trimming removed 6 bases from V and 4 bases from J; junction bases left unmatched: 12. CDR3 nucleotides: TGTGCCATCAGAGCCCGACAGGGAATAATGGGAAACACCATATATTTT. Amino acids: CAIRARQGIMGNTIYF.

This sequence joins TRBV9 and TRBJ2-1, with D tentatively TRBD2 (5 bases). The V and J ends lost 4 bases and 4 bases respectively, with 15 bases between them. The CDR3 sequence is 15 residues long. Per the germline V gene, CDR1 is SGDLS and CDR2 is YYNGEE. The CDR3 region has the DNA TGTGCCAGCAGCCACGGGGAAAGCGGTTACAATGAGCAGTTCTTC. Translation: CASSHGESGYNEQFF.

The sample holds a few counts of this clone. The V call is TRBV30, the J call TRBJ1-5, with unresolved D. This CDR3 region has 14 residues. Germline CDR1 GTSNPN, CDR2 SVGIG (reference sequence). The ends were cut back, 1 base at V and 0 bases at J, with 7 bases in the middle. The CDR3 sequence: CAWSGGDSNQPQHF. CDR3 nucleotide sequence: TGTGCCTGGAGTGGCGGGGATAGCAATCAGCCCCAGCATTTT.

V gene TRBV10-1 combines with J gene TRBJ2-2, with TRBD1 as a possible D gene (5 bases). V was cut by 7 bases and J by 4 bases, with 10 bases left in between. The CDR3 has 13 residues. The germline gives CDR1 WNHNN, CDR2 SYGVQD (reference sequence). The CDR3 protein is CASKQGGTGELFF. CDR3 sequence (DNA): TGCGCCAGCAAGCAGGGCGGCACCGGGGAGCTGTTTTTT.

The chain recombines TRBV9 with TRBJ1-2; D is possibly TRBD1 (5 bases). Trimming left V 2 bases short and J 8 bases short, with 19 bases between. The CDR3 extends over 15 amino acids. CDR1 is SGDLS and CDR2 is YYNGEE in the germline V gene. This chain's CDR3 is CASSVFDRGSRGYTF. The CDR3 DNA is TGTGCCAGCAGCGTTTTTGATAGGGGAAGTCGCGGCTACACCTTC.

The CDR3 nucleotides read TGTGCCAGCAGCGTACAAGCGGGGGTCGTGGATGAGCAGTTCTTC. Translating it yields CASSVQAGVVDEQFF. V and J are TRBV9 and TRBJ2-1; 8 bases match TRBD2. CDR3 length equals 15 residues. V lost 1 base, J lost 8 bases, and 8 bases stayed unmatched. CDR1 is SGDLS and CDR2 is YYNGEE in the germline V gene.

The CDR3 protein is CASSVVPDSPYEQYF. The CDR3 DNA reads as TGTGCCAGCAGCGTAGTTCCGGACAGCCCCTACGAGCAGTACTTC. J is TRBJ2-7 and V is TRBV9, with D possibly matching TRBD1 (6 bases). This CDR3 region has 15 residues. CDR1 is SGDLS and CDR2 is YYNGEE in the germline V gene. Trimming removed 0 bases at V and 2 bases at J, with 12 bases between.

The chain uses TRBV3-1 (or the pseudogene TRBV3-2) and TRBJ1-2; D remains unclear. The CDR3 contains 16 residues. Germline CDR1 reads LGHDT; CDR2 reads YNNKEL (reference sequence). Trimming pared 0 bases from V and 4 bases from J, leaving 15 bases between. The CDR3: CASSQDFAKGGYGYTF. As DNA, the CDR3 is TGTGCCAGCAGCCAAGACTTCGCCAAGGGAGGCTATGGCTACACCTTC.